This T cell receptor beta chain was recorded in a study of blood T cell repertoires in COVID-19. Trimming took 3 bases from V and 8 from J, leaving 10 bases between them. The CDR3 runs 12 residues. Germline V lookup: CDR1 LNHNV, CDR2 YYDKDF (reference sequence). The participants were between 18 and 89 years old and came from under 25 US areas. The method was immunoSEQ multiplex PCR; TCRdb's version includes in-frame clones alone and lacks a portion of them. Among hundreds of thousands of clones, 85% to 90% were seen once, and the ten largest hold 2.4%. The chain links TRBV15 to TRBJ1-1; possibly TRBD1 for D (5 bases). Sample: PBMCs or T cells enriched from blood (not recorded which). This receptor was obtained from a woman under 30 who had recovered from COVID-19. The DNA for the CDR3 is TGTGCCACCAGCAGCCTATCAGGGGAAGCTTTCTTT. Amino acids: CATSSLSGEAFF. The full variable domain, with the rest looked up from reference TRBV15 and TRBJ1-1, is DAMVIQNPRYQVTQFGKPVTLSCSQTLNHNVMYWYQQKSSQAPKLLFHYYDKDFNNEADTPDNFQSRRPNTSFCFLDIRSPGLGDTAMYLCATSSLSGEAFFGQGTRLTVV.